Below are 22 T cell receptor beta chains sequenced from a single sample in a study of shared clonotypes between healthy human individuals. Profiling relied on immunoSEQ multiplex PCR, and the TCRdb table lists in-frame clones only, not all of them. The data show roughly 1 million clones, with around 75% seen just once and roughly 1.5% held by the top ten. What was sequenced was memory CD4+ T cells sorted from blood. The sample's subset: CD45RA-negative fraction. All receptors come from a man aged 18 to 29 in good health.

The V call is TRBV30, the J call TRBJ1-6; 10 bases map to TRBD1. Germline values: CDR1 GTSNPN, CDR2 SVGIG (reference sequence). This CDR3 has 17 residues. The V and J ends lost 2 bases and 7 bases, in that order; junction bases with no gene match: 11. The chain's CDR3 is CAWSPQDRGFTNSPLHF. DNA of the CDR3: TGTGCCTGGAGTCCTCAGGACAGGGGGTTTACGAATTCACCCCTCCACTTT.

The chain is built from TRBV6-5 and TRBJ1-1; 7 nucleotides align to TRBD1. The CDR3 is made up of 14 amino acids. In germline, CDR1 is MNHEY, CDR2 SVGAGI. Trimming removed 2 bases from V and 4 bases from J; junction bases left unmatched: 4. The CDR3 is CASSYMTGPTEAFF. In DNA, the CDR3 is TGTGCCAGCAGTTACATGACAGGGCCCACTGAAGCTTTCTTT.

The genes are TRBV10-2 and TRBJ1-3; D uncertain. The germline V gene encodes CDR1 WSHSY and CDR2 SAAADI. The CDR3 length is 14 residues. Trimming cost V 8 bases and J 2 bases, with 13 bases left between them. The CDR3: CASALGIPGNTIYF. DNA for the CDR3: TGCGCCAGCGCCCTGGGGATACCTGGAAACACCATATATTTT.

Turning to this clone: This probably arose from a read error, given a far larger clone one base away. The gene calls are TRBV7-3 and TRBJ1-1; no firm D call. Germline values: CDR1 SGHTA, CDR2 FQGTGA. The CDR3 spans 13 residues. CDR3 in amino acids: CASSLTENAEAFF. The CDR3 region has the DNA TGTGCCAGCAGCTTAACAGAGAACGCTGAAGCTTTCTTT.

The J gene is TRBJ2-7, the V gene TRBV19; TRBD1 or TRBD2 may be the D gene (5 bases each). Germline V gene data show CDR1 as LNHDA and CDR2 as SQIVND (reference sequence). The CDR3 runs 15 residues. Trimming removed 4 bases at V and 3 bases at J, with 16 bases between. Written as DNA, the CDR3 is TGTGCCAGTAGTAAGGGATGGGGGATAGGCTACGAGCAGTACTTC. This codes for CASSKGWGIGYEQYF.

J is TRBJ2-3 and V is TRBV5-4, with TRBD2 as a possible D gene (7 bases). Trimming pared 5 bases from V and 4 bases from J, leaving 23 bases between. Germline CDR1 SGHNT, CDR2 YYREEE (reference sequence). This CDR3 comprises 17 residues. Here the CDR3 reads CASREGGYGGSSDTQYF. As DNA, the CDR3 is TGTGCCAGCAGAGAAGGGGGTTATGGCGGGAGCTCAGATACGCAGTATTTT.

Only a few counts were recorded for this clone. The chain joins TRBV7-2 to TRBJ2-7; 8 positions match TRBD1. The V segment lost 1 base and the J segment 2 bases; nucleotides outside the gene matches: 4. CDR3 size: 15 residues. The germline gives CDR1 SGHTA, CDR2 FQGNSA. The CDR3 protein is CASSLVLTGAYEQYF. CDR3 bases: TGTGCCAGCAGCTTAGTCCTGACAGGGGCCTACGAGCAGTACTTC.

In the case of this clone: This sequence is one base from a far larger clone and is likely a read error. The same CDR3 also results from other DNA sequences found in this sample. V and J are TRBV5-6 and TRBJ2-5; TRBD2 aligns across 8 bases. The length of the CDR3 is 14 residues. V gave up 0 bases and J gave up 2 bases; unmatched junction bases: 0. The germline CDR1 and CDR2 sequences are SGHDT and YYEEEE. Written as DNA, the CDR3 is TGTGCCAGCAGCTTGGCGGGGGGGCAAGAGACCCAGTACTTC. This codes for CASSLAGGQETQYF. Based on the CDR3 plus reference TRBV5-6 and TRBJ2-5, the full variable domain is DAGVTQSPTHLIKTRGQQVTLRCSPKSGHDTVSWYQQALGQGPQFIFQYYEEEERQRGNFPDRFSGHQFPNYSSELNVNALLLGDSALYLCASSLAGGQETQYFGPGTRLLVL.

The chain is built from TRBV6-6 and TRBJ2-7; no clear D gene. Germline V gene data show CDR1 as MNHNY and CDR2 as SVGAGI (reference sequence). This CDR3 region has 11 residues. Trimming pared 6 bases from V and 3 bases from J, leaving 6 bases between. The CDR3 sequence: CASSPSYEQYF. The CDR3 DNA reads TGTGCCAGCAGCCCGAGCTACGAGCAGTACTTC.

The gene calls are TRBV7-2 and TRBJ2-1; D may correspond to TRBD1 or TRBD2 (5 bases each). The CDR3 spans 15 residues. The V and J ends lost 1 base and 1 base respectively, with 8 bases between them. CDR1 and CDR2 (germline): SGHTA, FQGNSA. The CDR3 loop reads CASSLGGNSYNEQFF. CDR3 DNA: TGTGCCAGCAGCTTAGGGGGGAATTCCTACAATGAGCAGTTCTTC.

A few counts support this clone. Other DNA sequences in this sample translate to the same CDR3. The V gene is TRBV7-2, the J gene TRBJ2-1; TRBD2 matches at 10 bases. This CDR3 contains 16 residues. CDR1 and CDR2 from the germline V gene are SGHTA and FQGNSA. V trimming: 2 bases; J trimming: 4 bases; junction bases outside the gene matches: 5. As DNA, the CDR3 is TGTGCCAGCAGCTTATCTAGCGGGGGTTCATACAATGAGCAGTTCTTC. The encoded protein is CASSLSSGGSYNEQFF.

The V and J genes are TRBV5-1 and TRBJ2-7, with 8 nucleotides matching TRBD2. There are 15 residues in the CDR3. Per the germline V gene, CDR1 is SGHRS and CDR2 is YFSETQ. With V trimmed by 4 bases and J by 4 bases, 10 bases remained unmatched. The CDR3 bases are TGCGCCAGCAGCCCCGGAGGGACTAGTAATTACGAGCAGTACTTC. It encodes CASSPGGTSNYEQYF. The full variable domain, rest sourced from reference TRBV5-1 and TRBJ2-7, is KAGVTQTPRYLIKTRGQQVTLSCSPISGHRSVSWYQQTPGQGLQFLFEYFSETQRNKGNFPGRFSGRQFSNSRSEMNVSTLELGDSALYLCASSPGGTSNYEQYFGPGTRLTVT.

This clone came up a few times. CDR3 nucleotides: TGTGCCTGGAGTCCCGGACACCTTAGCAATCAGCCCCAGCATTTT. Protein: CAWSPGHLSNQPQHF. This chain connects TRBV30 to TRBJ1-5; D is perhaps TRBD1 (5 bases). The CDR3 consists of 15 residues. CDR1 GTSNPN and CDR2 SVGIG come from the germline V gene (reference sequence). V was clipped by 2 bases and J by 0 bases, with 11 bases between them.

The V gene is TRBV28, the J gene TRBJ1-6; weak D call: TRBD1 (6 bases). This CDR3 comprises 15 residues. Germline CDR1 is MDHEN and CDR2 is SYDVKM. Trimming removed 3 bases at V and 10 bases at J, with 16 bases between. The CDR3: CASSFNDRMGSPLHF. The CDR3 nucleotides are TGTGCCAGCAGTTTTAACGACAGGATGGGGTCACCCCTCCACTTT.

This chain uses TRBV11-3 with TRBJ2-1, with 7 bases that match TRBD1. Per germline, CDR1 SGHNT and CDR2 YENEEA. The trim removed 1 base at V and 6 bases at J, leaving 0 bases unmatched. The CDR3 is made up of 13 amino acids. The CDR3 DNA is TGTGCCAGCAGCTTAGGGGACAGCAATGAGCAGTTCTTC. Translating it yields CASSLGDSNEQFF.

This clone has a handful of counts. As DNA, the CDR3 is TGTGCCAGCAGCGTAGCAATTGTTGATAGCAATCAGCCCCAGCATTTT. This codes for CASSVAIVDSNQPQHF. The chain has TRBV9 and TRBJ1-5; D is ambiguous. Germline lookup yields CDR1 SGDLS and CDR2 YYNGEE. The CDR3 contains 16 residues. The germline V and J ends were trimmed by 0 bases and 0 bases, with 10 bases remaining between them.

This chain joins TRBV30 and TRBJ1-2; D gene uncertain. CDR1 is GTSNPN, CDR2 SVGIG, per germline (reference sequence). V was trimmed by 4 bases and J by 4 bases, leaving 10 bases between them. The CDR3 is made up of 12 amino acids. This CDR3 reads CAWNPGSYGYTF. Written as DNA, the CDR3 is TGTGCCTGGAATCCGGGTAGCTATGGCTACACCTTC.

The chain couples TRBV6-5 to TRBJ2-7; 9 bases match TRBD1. This CDR3 comprises 15 residues. V shed 1 base and J 3 bases; nucleotides not matched to a gene: 4. In germline, CDR1 is MNHEY, CDR2 SVGAGI. The CDR3 nucleotides are TGTGCCAGCAGTTACTGGACAGGGGCCCGCTACGAGCAGTACTTC. It specifies CASSYWTGARYEQYF.

As regards this clone: Other nucleotide sequences in the sample specify the same CDR3. The chain links TRBV19 to TRBJ2-3; D not certain. The CDR3 length is 11 residues. In germline, CDR1 is LNHDA, CDR2 SQIVND (reference sequence). V lost 3 bases, J lost 6 bases, and 4 bases lay in between. Here the CDR3 DNA reads TGTGCCAGTAGTATTGGGGATACGCAGTATTTT. As protein: CASSIGDTQYF. The full variable domain, its missing parts supplied by reference TRBV19 and TRBJ2-3, is DGGITQSPKYLFRKEGQNVTLSCEQNLNHDAMYWYRQDPGQGLRLIYYSQIVNDFQKGDIAEGYSVSREKKESFPLTVTSAQKNPTAFYLCASSIGDTQYFGPGTRLTVL.

Turning to this clone: A read error may explain this, as a much larger clone is one base away. Other nucleotide sequences in the sample specify the same CDR3. The chain recombines TRBV11-2 with TRBJ2-7, with 7 bases identical to TRBD1. Germline V lookup: CDR1 SGHAT, CDR2 FQNNGV. This CDR3 contains 14 residues. This chain's CDR3 is CASSSGTEVYEQYF. In DNA, the CDR3 is TGCGCCAGCAGCTCCGGGACAGAGGTCTACGAGCAGTACTTC.

A word on this clone: Other DNA sequences of this sample code for an identical CDR3. This chain connects TRBV18 to TRBJ1-5; perhaps TRBD1 as D (6 bases). This CDR3 is 13 amino acids long. Trimming removed 4 bases at V and 4 bases at J, with 8 bases between. From germline, CDR1 is KGHSH and CDR2 LQKENI. CDR3 protein: CASSQGVNQPQHF. CDR3 bases: TGTGCCAGCTCACAGGGGGTGAATCAGCCCCAGCATTTT.

This clone has a handful of counts. The same CDR3 arises from other DNA sequences in this sample as well. This rearrangement joins TRBV29-1 to TRBJ1-1, with 7 nucleotides matching TRBD1. This CDR3 region has 13 residues. Germline V lookup: CDR1 SQVTM, CDR2 ANQGSEA. V shed 4 bases, J shed 1 base, and the junction held 3 bases outside the gene matches. Here the CDR3 reads CSVVGTANTEAFF. In nucleotides, the CDR3 is TGCAGCGTTGTTGGGACAGCGAACACTGAAGCTTTCTTT. Full variable domain (rest looked up from reference TRBV29-1 and TRBJ1-1): SAVISQKPSRDICQRGTSLTIQCQVDSQVTMMFWYRQQPGQSLTLIATANQGSEATYESGFVIDKFPISRPNLTFSTLTVSNMSPEDSSIYLCSVVGTANTEAFFGQGTRLTVV.